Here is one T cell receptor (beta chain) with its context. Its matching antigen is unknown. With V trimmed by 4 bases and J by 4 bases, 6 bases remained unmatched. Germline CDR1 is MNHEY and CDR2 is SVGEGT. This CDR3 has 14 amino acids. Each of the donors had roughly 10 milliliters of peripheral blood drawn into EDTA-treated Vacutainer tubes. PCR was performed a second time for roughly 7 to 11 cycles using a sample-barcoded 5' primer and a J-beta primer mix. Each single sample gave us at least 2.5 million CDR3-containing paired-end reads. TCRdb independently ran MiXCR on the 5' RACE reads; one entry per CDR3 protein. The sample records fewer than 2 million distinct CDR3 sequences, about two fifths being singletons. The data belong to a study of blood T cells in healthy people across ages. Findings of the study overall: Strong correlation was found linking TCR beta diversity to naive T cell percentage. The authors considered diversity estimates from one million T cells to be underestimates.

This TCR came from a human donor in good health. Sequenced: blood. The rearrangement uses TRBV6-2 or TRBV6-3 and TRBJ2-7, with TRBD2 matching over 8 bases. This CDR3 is CASSSERLAYEQYF. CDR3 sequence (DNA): TGTGCCAGCAGTTCCGAAAGACTAGCGTACGAGCAGTACTTC.